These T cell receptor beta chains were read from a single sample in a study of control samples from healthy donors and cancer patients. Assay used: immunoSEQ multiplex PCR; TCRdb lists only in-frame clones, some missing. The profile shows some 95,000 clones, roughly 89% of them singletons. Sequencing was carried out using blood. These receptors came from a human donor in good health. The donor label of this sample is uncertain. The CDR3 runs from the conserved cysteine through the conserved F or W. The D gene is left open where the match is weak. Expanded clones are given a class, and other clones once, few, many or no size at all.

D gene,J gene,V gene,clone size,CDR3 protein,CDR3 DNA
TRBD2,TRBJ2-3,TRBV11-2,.,CANSLGGQLPTDTQYF,TGTGCCAACAGCTTGGGAGGGCAACTCCCCACAGATACGCAGTATTTT
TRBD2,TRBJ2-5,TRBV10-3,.,CAISTGTSLETQYF,TGTGCCATCAGCACCGGGACTAGTTTAGAGACCCAGTACTTC
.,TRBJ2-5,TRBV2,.,CASSGGGQETQYF,TGTGCCAGCAGTGGCGGAGGACAAGAGACCCAGTACTTC
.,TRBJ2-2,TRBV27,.,CASSFSSPGINTGELFF,TGTGCCAGCAGTTTTTCTTCGCCAGGGATAAACACCGGGGAGCTGTTTTTT
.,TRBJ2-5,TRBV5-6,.,CASSFSYETQYF,TGTGCCAGCAGCTTTAGTTACGAGACCCAGTACTTC
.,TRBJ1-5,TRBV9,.,CASSVDGRGQPQHF,TGTGCCAGCAGCGTAGATGGGCGGGGTCAGCCCCAGCATTTT
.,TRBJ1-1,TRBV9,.,CASSVEISGPNTEAFF,TGTGCCAGCAGCGTAGAAATTTCGGGGCCGAACACTGAAGCTTTCTTT
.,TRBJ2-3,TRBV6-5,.,CASRALDTQYF,TGTGCCAGCAGAGCCCTAGATACGCAGTATTTT
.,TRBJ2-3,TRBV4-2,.,CASTLWGNTDTQYF,TGTGCCAGCACCCTATGGGGGAACACAGATACGCAGTATTTT
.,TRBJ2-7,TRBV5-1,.,CASSWTTFYEQYF,TGCGCCAGCAGCTGGACAACTTTCTACGAGCAGTACTTC
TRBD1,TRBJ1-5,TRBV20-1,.,CSASTDRGQPQHF,TGCAGTGCTAGTACAGACAGGGGGCAGCCCCAGCATTTT
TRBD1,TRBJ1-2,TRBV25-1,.,CASSGTETFNYGYTF,TGTGCCAGCAGCGGGACAGAGACTTTTAACTATGGCTACACCTTC
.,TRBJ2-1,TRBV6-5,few,CASRRNNEQFF,TGTGCCAGCAGACGGAACAATGAGCAGTTCTTC
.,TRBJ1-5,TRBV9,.,CASSVQDSQPQHF,TGTGCCAGCAGCGTACAGGATTCTCAGCCCCAGCATTTT
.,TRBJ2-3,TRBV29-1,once,CSVEAFQTDTQYF,TGCAGCGTTGAAGCCTTCCAGACAGATACGCAGTATTTT
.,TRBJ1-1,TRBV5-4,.,CASSKGTFMNTEAFF,TGTGCCAGCAGCAAAGGGACGTTTATGAACACTGAAGCTTTCTTT
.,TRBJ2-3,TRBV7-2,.,CASSPTLNTQYF,TGTGCCAGCAGCCCGACCCTTAATACGCAGTATTTT
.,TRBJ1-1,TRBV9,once,CASSVRGNTEAFF,TGTGCCAGCAGCGTAAGGGGGAACACTGAAGCTTTCTTT
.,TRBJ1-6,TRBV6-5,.,CASSYRQPYNSPLHF,TGTGCCAGCAGTTACCGACAACCCTATAATTCACCCCTCCACTTT
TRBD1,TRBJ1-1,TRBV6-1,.,CASSESGGAPTEAFF,TGTGCCAGCAGTGAATCAGGGGGGGCGCCGACTGAAGCTTTCTTT
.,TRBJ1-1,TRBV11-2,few,CASSLGRGRGLEGAFF,TGTGCCAGCAGCTTGGGTAGGGGCCGGGGCTTAGAGGGAGCTTTCTTT
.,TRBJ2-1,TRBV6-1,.,CASSEAQGLYNEQFF,TGTGCCAGCAGTGAAGCGCAGGGTCTTTACAATGAGCAGTTCTTC
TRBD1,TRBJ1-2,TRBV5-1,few,CASSLELGRGHGYTF,TGCGCCAGCAGCTTGGAGTTAGGCAGGGGGCACGGCTACACCTTC
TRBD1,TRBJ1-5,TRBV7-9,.,CASSSGTGGIQPQHF,TGTGCCAGCAGCTCCGGGACAGGGGGAATTCAGCCCCAGCATTTT
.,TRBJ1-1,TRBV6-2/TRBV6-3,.,CASSYSIDWGSGTEAFF,TGTGCCAGCAGTTACTCGATCGATTGGGGGTCAGGCACTGAAGCTTTCTTT
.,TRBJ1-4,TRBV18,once,CASSPEVSSTNEKLFF,TGTGCCAGCTCACCAGAAGTTAGTTCAACTAATGAAAAACTGTTTTTT
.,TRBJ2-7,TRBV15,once,CATSRARTVSYEQYF,TGTGCCACCAGCAGGGCCAGGACAGTTTCCTACGAGCAGTACTTC
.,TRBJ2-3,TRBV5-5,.,CASSLDPGGTDTQYF,TGTGCCAGCAGCTTGGATCCCGGGGGCACAGATACGCAGTATTTT
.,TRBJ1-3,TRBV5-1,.,CASSLLGREAGNTIYF,TGCGCCAGCAGCTTGTTGGGCAGGGAAGCTGGAAACACCATATATTTT
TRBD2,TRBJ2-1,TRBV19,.,CASSIVSPAGNSYNEQFF,TGTGCCAGTAGTATAGTTTCCCCAGCGGGGAACTCCTACAATGAGCAGTTCTTC
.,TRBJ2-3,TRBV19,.,CASKKDSLDTQYF,TGTGCCAGTAAAAAAGACAGCTTAGATACGCAGTATTTT